This T cell receptor (beta chain) was retrieved from a study of identical twins. A single record per CDR3 protein comes from TCRdb applying MiXCR to the 5' RACE reads. The sample has about 240,000 distinct CDR3 sequences, approximately 7.3% seen once; the top ten hold under 6%. The CDR3 runs 13 residues. V shed 1 base and J shed 0 bases, with 7 bases lying between them. CDR1 is SQVTM and CDR2 is ANQGSEA in the germline V gene. This clonotype was found many times. Antigen specificity is unknown. Study-level findings and limits: A lower insertion count was a feature of abundant cord blood beta clonotypes, with no such feature in memory repertoires.

Another study also made use of these data, one on yellow fever vaccine responses in identical twins.

This receptor was identified in a woman aged 18-35 years in good health. The source material was CD8+ T cells sorted from blood. The rearrangement links TRBV29-1 to TRBJ2-7; D is tentatively TRBD1 or TRBD2 (5 bases each). CDR3 DNA: TGCAGCGTTGAAGGGGGGAACTCCTACGAGCAGTACTTC. Residues: CSVEGGNSYEQYF.